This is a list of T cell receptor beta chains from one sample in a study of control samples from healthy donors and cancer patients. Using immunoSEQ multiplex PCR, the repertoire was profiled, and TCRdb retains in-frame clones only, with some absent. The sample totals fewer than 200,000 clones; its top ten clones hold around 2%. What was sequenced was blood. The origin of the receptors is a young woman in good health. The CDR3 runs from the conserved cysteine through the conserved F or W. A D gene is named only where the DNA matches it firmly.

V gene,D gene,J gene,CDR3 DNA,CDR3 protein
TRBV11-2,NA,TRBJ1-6,TGTGCCAGCAGCTTGGGGGAGAATTCACCCCTCCACTTT,CASSLGENSPLHF
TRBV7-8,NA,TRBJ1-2,TGTGCCAGCAGCTTAGCGCGGGAGGAATCGGAGTACTTC,CASSLAREESEYF
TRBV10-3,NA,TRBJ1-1,TGTGCCATCGGGACGGGGAACACTGAAGCTTTCTTT,CAIGTGNTEAFF
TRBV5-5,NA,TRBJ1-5,TGTGCCAGCAGCTTGTTGGATCAGCCCCAGCATTTT,CASSLLDQPQHF
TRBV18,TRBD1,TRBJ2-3,TGTGCCAGCTCACCACCCGGGACAGCTAGCACAGATACGCAGTATTTT,CASSPPGTASTDTQYF
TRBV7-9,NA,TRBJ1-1,TGTGCCAGCAGCCCATCTACTGAAGCTTTCTTT,CASSPSTEAFF
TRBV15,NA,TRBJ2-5,TGTGCCACCAGCCCGAGGATTCAAGAGACCCAGTACTTC,CATSPRIQETQYF
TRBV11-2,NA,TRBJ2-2,TGTGCCAGCAGCGTTACGGCTTGGGGGGATAACACCGGGGAGCTGTTTTTT,CASSVTAWGDNTGELFF
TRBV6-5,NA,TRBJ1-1,TGTGCCAGCAGTTGGAGCCAGGGGATAGTCACTGAAGCTTTCTTT,CASSWSQGIVTEAFF
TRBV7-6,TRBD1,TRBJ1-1,TGTGCCAGCAGCTTATCCCCAAATCGGGACAGCCAAGCTTTCTTT,CASSLSPNRDSQAFF
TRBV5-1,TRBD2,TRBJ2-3,TGCGCCAGCAGCTCGCCCGGACTAGCGGGCCGCACAGATACGCAGTATTTT,CASSSPGLAGRTDTQYF
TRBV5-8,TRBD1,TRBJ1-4,TGTGCCAGCAGCTTGCACAGGGGAGGGGGGAAACTGTTTTTT,CASSLHRGGGKLFF
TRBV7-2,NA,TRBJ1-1,TGTGCCAGCAGCTTATTGGTCGGGGGGGCAGAAGCTTTCTTT,CASSLLVGGAEAFF
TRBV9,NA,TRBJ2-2,TGTGCCAGCAGATCCGACAGCCCGAACACCGGGGAGCTGTTTTTT,CASRSDSPNTGELFF
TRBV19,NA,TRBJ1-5,TGTGCCAGTACTCGGACGGTTAGCAATCAGCCCCAGCATTTT,CASTRTVSNQPQHF